The TCR beta chain under discussion was sequenced for a study of cytomegalovirus exposure and HLA in healthy donors. Regarding the study as a whole: Reportedly, cytomegalovirus status was diagnosed with high sensitivity and specificity. When analyzed later, a missense DCLRE1C variant was found to be linked to TCR beta V- and J-gene trimming. Most CMV-associated TCR beta chains appeared HLA-restricted in a later analysis.

The CDR3 totals 13 residues. V lost 6 bases, J lost 4 bases, and 5 bases stayed unmatched. Germline values: CDR1 KGHSH, CDR2 LQKENI. Note on this clone: Its antigen is unknown.

With 60 Vbeta and 13 Jbeta primers, the PCR was carried out. The method was immunoSEQ multiplex PCR; TCRdb's version includes in-frame clones alone and lacks a portion of them. The table shows around 200,000 clones, with approximately 84% occurring only once. This receptor was identified in a woman in her thirties or forties in good health and CMV-seronegative. The chain links TRBV18 to TRBJ2-5, with 7 positions matching TRBD2. Sequencing was performed on PBMCs. CDR3 nucleotide sequence: TGTGCCAGCTCCTCCCCGGGAGGAGAGACCCAGTACTTC. It specifies CASSSPGGETQYF.